This entry lists 13 T cell receptor beta chains sequenced from one sample in a study of beta chain features in type 1 diabetes. The investigators reverse transcribed all of the isolated RNA, so they sequenced expressed TCRB transcripts. Assay used: immunoSEQ multiplex PCR; TCRdb lists only in-frame clones, some missing. The sample has 10,000 to 15,000 clones, about 49% seen once. What was sequenced was stem cell memory CD4+ T cells from blood. Receptors were obtained from a man aged 18 to 30 in good health.

In its sample, this clone was seen a few times. This chain joins TRBV11-2 and TRBJ2-5; D might be TRBD2 (5 bases). In germline, CDR1 is SGHAT, CDR2 FQNNGV. There are 15 residues in the CDR3. V was clipped by 5 bases and J by 5 bases, with 18 bases between them. The CDR3 DNA follows: TGTGCCAGCAGCCCAACACTAGTTACCTTCGAGACCCAGTACTTC. This encodes CASSPTLVTFETQYF.

Only a few counts were recorded for this clone. The chain employs TRBV19 and TRBJ2-1; 13 bases match TRBD2. V shed 6 bases, J shed 5 bases, and the junction held 7 bases outside the gene matches. CDR1 LNHDA and CDR2 SQIVND come from the germline V gene (reference sequence). The CDR3 runs to 16 residues. The CDR3 DNA reads as TGTGCCAGTAGCATGACCACTAGCGGGGGGGACAATGAGCAGTTCTTC. Amino acids: CASSMTTSGGDNEQFF.

The chain joins TRBV25-1 to TRBJ2-3, with a weak D call TRBD2 (5 bases). The CDR3 sequence is 18 residues long. Per the germline V gene, CDR1 is MGHDK and CDR2 is SYGVNS. V was shortened by 2 bases and J by 1 base, with 19 bases between the two germline ends. The CDR3 DNA sequence: TGTGCCAGCAGTGAAGGGTCCGGACGGGGAGCAGGCACAGATACGCAGTATTTT. Translated, it gives CASSEGSGRGAGTDTQYF.

This sequence joins TRBV5-6 and TRBJ2-7; weak D call: TRBD2 (5 bases). Germline V gene data show CDR1 as SGHDT and CDR2 as YYEEEE. Trimming took 4 bases from V and 4 from J, leaving 15 bases between them. This CDR3 contains 14 residues. The chain's CDR3 is CASSSQGSWYEQYF. The DNA of the CDR3 is TGTGCCAGCAGCAGTCAAGGGAGTTGGTACGAGCAGTACTTC.

In this sample, this clone turned up a few times. This chain joins TRBV30 and TRBJ1-6, with TRBD1 as a possible D gene (5 bases). The CDR3 extends over 12 amino acids. V was trimmed by 4 bases and J by 8 bases, leaving 9 bases between them. CDR1 is GTSNPN, CDR2 SVGIG, per germline (reference sequence). As DNA, the CDR3 is TGTGCCTGGAAGGACACCTATTCACCCCTCCACTTT. This sequence encodes CAWKDTYSPLHF.

This sequence joins TRBV27 and TRBJ1-2, with 7 bases that match TRBD1. This CDR3 has 13 amino acids. The V gene end was trimmed by 3 bases and the J gene end by 5 bases; junction bases not matched to a gene: 3. Per the germline V gene, CDR1 is MNHEY and CDR2 is SMNVEV (reference sequence). The CDR3 nucleotides are TGTGCCAGCAGTTTTGACAGGGAGTATGGCTACACCTTC. Encoded protein: CASSFDREYGYTF.

This chain links TRBV7-2 with TRBJ2-7; 9 bases fit TRBD1. The V and J ends lost 1 base and 6 bases, in that order; junction bases with no gene match: 1. CDR3 length equals 13 residues. Germline CDR1 reads SGHTA; CDR2 reads FQGNSA. CDR3 sequence (DNA): TGTGCCAGCAGCTTAGACAGGGGGCGCGAGCAGTACTTC. It encodes CASSLDRGREQYF.

This clone was seen a handful of times. The J gene is TRBJ2-5, the V gene TRBV7-8; 8 bases fit TRBD1. Trimming cost V 6 bases and J 11 bases; bases outside gene matches: 11. The V gene's germline CDR1 is SGHVS and CDR2 FQNEAQ. CDR3 length equals 13 residues. The CDR3 loop is CASRKGQGGEQYF. The DNA for the CDR3 is TGTGCCAGCAGAAAAGGACAGGGAGGTGAGCAGTACTTC. The entire variable domain, with the rest obtained from reference TRBV7-8 and TRBJ2-5, is as follows: GAGVSQSPRYKVAKRGQDVALRCDPISGHVSLFWYQQALGQGPEFLTYFQNEAQLDKSGLPSDRFFAERPEGSVSTLKIQRTQQEDSAVYLCASRKGQGGEQYFGPGTRLLVL.

The chain joins TRBV9 to TRBJ2-7; D might be TRBD2 (5 bases). From germline, CDR1 is SGDLS and CDR2 YYNGEE. The V end was cut by 0 bases, the J end by 1 base, with 8 bases between. This CDR3 has 14 residues. The CDR3 is CASSVASGSYEQYF. For the CDR3, the DNA is TGTGCCAGCAGCGTAGCTTCGGGGTCCTACGAGCAGTACTTC. Together with reference TRBV9 and TRBJ2-7, the CDR3 gives the full variable domain: DSGVTQTPKHLITATGQRVTLRCSPRSGDLSVYWYQQSLDQGLQFLIQYYNGEERAKGNILERFSAQQFPDLHSELNLSSLELGDSALYFCASSVASGSYEQYFGPGTRLTVT.

This rearrangement joins TRBV5-1 to TRBJ2-3; perhaps TRBD2 as D (6 bases). This CDR3 is built from 15 residues. Trimming took off 2 bases at V and 1 base at J, with 11 bases between the two ends. Germline assignment: CDR1 SGHRS and CDR2 YFSETQ. The chain's CDR3 is CASSLTGTGTDTQYF. The DNA for the CDR3 is TGCGCCAGCAGCTTAACCGGGACTGGCACAGATACGCAGTATTTT.

This clone was seen only a few times. The rearrangement uses TRBV7-2 and TRBJ1-2; 10 nucleotides agree with TRBD1. CDR1 is SGHTA, CDR2 FQGNSA, per germline. The CDR3 runs to 14 residues. V shed 4 bases, J shed 3 bases, and the junction held 2 bases outside the gene matches. DNA for the CDR3: TGTGCCAGCAGCTCGGACAGGGGGTACTATGGCTACACCTTC. Protein: CASSSDRGYYGYTF.

V usage is TRBV5-4 and J usage is TRBJ2-3; 8 bases fit TRBD1. Germline V gene sequence: CDR1 SGHNT, CDR2 YYREEE (reference sequence). V lost 2 bases to trimming and J lost 4 bases; unmatched junction nucleotides: 3. The CDR3 is made up of 14 amino acids. DNA for the CDR3: TGTGCCAGCAGCTTAGGGGACAGGCCAGATACGCAGTATTTT. It encodes CASSLGDRPDTQYF. The full variable domain, rest sourced from reference TRBV5-4 and TRBJ2-3, is ETGVTQSPTHLIKTRGQQVTLRCSSQSGHNTVSWYQQALGQGPQFIFQYYREEENGRGNFPPRFSGLQFPNYSSELNVNALELDDSALYLCASSLGDRPDTQYFGPGTRLTVL.

The chain has TRBV6-5 and TRBJ2-7, with TRBD1 matching 10 bases. The CDR3 contains 15 residues. Trimming took 4 bases from V and 3 from J; bases not matched to a gene: 6. Germline V gene data show CDR1 as MNHEY and CDR2 as SVGAGI. Written as DNA, the CDR3 is TGTGCCAGCAGTTCGAGGACAGGGGGTAACTACGAGCAGTACTTC. Translation: CASSSRTGGNYEQYF.